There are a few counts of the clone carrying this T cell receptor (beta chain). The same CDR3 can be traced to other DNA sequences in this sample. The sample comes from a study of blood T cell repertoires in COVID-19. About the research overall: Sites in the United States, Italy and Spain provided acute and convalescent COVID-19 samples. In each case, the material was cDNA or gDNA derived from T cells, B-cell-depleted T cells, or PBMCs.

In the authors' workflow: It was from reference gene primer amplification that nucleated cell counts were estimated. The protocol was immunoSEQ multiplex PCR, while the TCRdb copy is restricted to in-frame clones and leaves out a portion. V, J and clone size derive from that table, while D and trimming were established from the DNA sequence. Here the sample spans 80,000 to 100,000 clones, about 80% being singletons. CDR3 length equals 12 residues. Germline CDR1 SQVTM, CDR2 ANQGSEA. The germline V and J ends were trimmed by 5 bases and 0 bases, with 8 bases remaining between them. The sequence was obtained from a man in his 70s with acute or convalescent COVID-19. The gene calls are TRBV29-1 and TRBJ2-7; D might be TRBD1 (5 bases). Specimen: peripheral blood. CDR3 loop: CSVQGSSYEQYF. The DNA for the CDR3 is TGCAGCGTTCAGGGAAGCTCCTACGAGCAGTACTTC.